The 18 T cell receptor beta chains presented below share a single source sample, sequenced in a study of blood T cell repertoires in COVID-19. The protocol was immunoSEQ multiplex PCR, while the TCRdb copy is restricted to in-frame clones and leaves out a portion. The sample contains approximately 50,000 clones, 90% of which appear only once. Sequencing was performed on peripheral blood. These receptor sequences come from a man aged 40-50 years with acute or convalescent COVID-19.

This chain joins TRBV27 and TRBJ2-1, with a tentative D call TRBD1 (5 bases). V was trimmed by 4 bases and J by 3 bases, leaving 16 bases between them. The CDR3 totals 16 residues. Looked up from germline, CDR1 is MNHEY and CDR2 is SMNVEV (reference sequence). The CDR3: CASSYQGVPYYNEQFF. The CDR3 coding sequence is TGTGCCAGCAGTTATCAGGGTGTCCCCTACTACAATGAGCAGTTCTTC.

The chain carries TRBV5-1 and TRBJ2-7; the match to TRBD1 covers 7 bases. V shed 4 bases and J 4 bases; nucleotides not matched to a gene: 8. This CDR3 contains 14 residues. Germline CDR1 is SGHRS and CDR2 is YFSETQ. The CDR3 DNA reads TGCGCCAGCAGCCGGGACAGTGCCTCTTACGAGCAGTACTTC. It specifies CASSRDSASYEQYF.

V gene TRBV30 combines with J gene TRBJ1-5, with D unresolved. Germline CDR1 is GTSNPN and CDR2 is SVGIG (reference sequence). Trimming pared 2 bases from V and 7 bases from J, leaving 18 bases between. The CDR3 has 15 residues. The CDR3 DNA follows: TGTGCCTGGAGTCCTCCGGGATCCACTAAGCAGCCCCAGCATTTT. Translation: CAWSPPGSTKQPQHF.

The chain links TRBV7-2 to TRBJ1-2, with 8 bases lining up with TRBD1. Germline V gene lookup returns CDR1 SGHTA and CDR2 FQGNSA. This CDR3 spans 14 amino acids. J was trimmed by 2 bases and V by 7 bases; bases with no gene match: 6. CDR3 sequence reads: CASTRTGLNYGYTF. In DNA, the CDR3 is TGTGCCAGCACCCGGACAGGGTTAAACTATGGCTACACCTTC. Filled out from reference TRBV7-2 and TRBJ1-2, the complete variable domain reads GAGVSQSPSNKVTEKGKDVELRCDPISGHTALYWYRQSLGQGLEFLIYFQGNSAPDKSGLPSDRFSAERTGGSVSTLTIQRTQQEDSAVYLCASTRTGLNYGYTFGSGTRLTVV.

Points on this clone: The identical CDR3 is also encoded by other nucleotide sequences in the sample. This rearrangement joins TRBV5-1 to TRBJ2-7; a possible D gene is TRBD1 (6 bases). V was shortened by 2 bases and J by 4 bases, with 7 bases between the two germline ends. This CDR3 has 12 amino acids. In germline, CDR1 is SGHRS, CDR2 YFSETQ. The CDR3 here is CASSLQGYEQYF. As DNA, the CDR3 is TGCGCCAGCAGCTTACAGGGTTACGAGCAGTACTTC.

The chain recombines TRBV15 with TRBJ1-2; 8 bases are a match to TRBD1. Germline values: CDR1 LNHNV, CDR2 YYDKDF (reference sequence). This CDR3 comprises 12 residues. The ends lost 3 bases at V and 7 bases at J; junction bases unmatched: 1. CDR3 sequence: CATSRTGVGYTF. CDR3 DNA: TGTGCCACCAGCAGGACAGGGGTTGGCTACACCTTC.

This chain connects TRBV11-2 to TRBJ1-3, with 9 bases aligning to TRBD1. The CDR3 has 14 amino acids. V gave up 5 bases and J gave up 9 bases; unmatched junction bases: 8. In germline, CDR1 is SGHAT, CDR2 FQNNGV. CDR3 sequence (DNA): TGTGCCAGCAGCAGGGGACAGGGTGGCAGCACCATATATTTT. Translation: CASSRGQGGSTIYF.

This rearrangement joins TRBV11-3 to TRBJ2-2, with 7 bases lining up with TRBD1. Trimming removed 3 bases from V and 12 bases from J; junction bases left unmatched: 4. This CDR3 has 12 residues. CDR1 and CDR2 (germline): SGHNT, YENEEA. Written as DNA, the CDR3 is TGTGCCAGCAGCTTCGACAGGGATCAGCTGTTTTTT. It codes for CASSFDRDQLFF.

The genes are TRBV11-3 and TRBJ1-1; unclear D gene. The V end was cut by 4 bases, the J end by 6 bases, with 15 bases between. The germline V gene has CDR1 SGHNT and CDR2 YENEEA. The CDR3 consists of 14 residues. The CDR3 sequence: CASSYGRLIPEAFF. The CDR3 DNA follows: TGTGCCAGCAGCTACGGCAGGCTCATCCCTGAAGCTTTCTTT.

The chain has TRBV25-1 and TRBJ1-1, with TRBD1 matching 7 bases. The CDR3 has 16 residues. Germline V gene data show CDR1 as MGHDK and CDR2 as SYGVNS. Germline trimming cut 3 bases from V and 5 bases from J; bases unmatched to any gene: 12. CDR3 nucleotides: TGTGCCAGCAGTGATTTAGGGGCAGGGGGAGAGACTGAAGCTTTCTTT. Protein: CASSDLGAGGETEAFF. Variable domain in full (rest from reference TRBV25-1 and TRBJ1-1): EADIYQTPRYLVIGTGKKITLECSQTMGHDKMYWYQQDPGMELHLIHYSYGVNSTEKGDLSSESTVSRIRTEHFPLTLESARPSHTSQYLCASSDLGAGGETEAFFGQGTRLTVV.

CDR3 residues: CASRGLANTGELFF. The CDR3 coding sequence is TGTGCCAGCCGGGGACTAGCAAACACCGGGGAGCTGTTTTTT. The chain carries TRBV9 and TRBJ2-2; 9 positions match TRBD2. The CDR3 consists of 14 residues. J was trimmed by 2 bases and V by 7 bases; bases with no gene match: 3. The germline gives CDR1 SGDLS, CDR2 YYNGEE.

The chain is built from TRBV30 and TRBJ1-5; 9 bases are shared with TRBD1. Looked up from germline, CDR1 is GTSNPN and CDR2 is SVGIG (reference sequence). Germline trimming cut 1 base from V and 5 bases from J; bases unmatched to any gene: 3. The CDR3 is 14 amino acids. The CDR3 DNA follows: TGTGCCTGGAGTGCGGACAGGGGACATCAGCCCCAGCATTTT. Protein product: CAWSADRGHQPQHF.

This chain uses TRBV3-1 (or the pseudogene TRBV3-2) with TRBJ2-5; TRBD2 matches 7 bases. Looked up from germline, CDR1 is LGHDT and CDR2 is YNNKEL (reference sequence). The CDR3 contains 13 residues. Losses at the gene ends were 5 bases for V and 7 bases for J; bases not matched to a gene: 7. CDR3 bases: TGTGCCAGCAGCTGGGACTACATGGGGACCCAGTACTTC. It codes for CASSWDYMGTQYF.

J is TRBJ2-1 and V is TRBV24-1; 13 bases map to TRBD2. The CDR3 loop spans 17 amino acids. Germline V gene data show CDR1 as KGHDR and CDR2 as SFDVKD. Germline trimming cut 4 bases from V and 6 bases from J; bases unmatched to any gene: 8. CDR3 coding DNA: TGTGCCACCAGTGACCCTAGGGGACTAGCGGGACTCAATGAGCAGTTCTTC. It yields the protein CATSDPRGLAGLNEQFF.

The chain is built from TRBV7-3 and TRBJ2-7, with TRBD2 as a possible D gene (6 bases). The ends were cut back, 3 bases at V and 4 bases at J, with 13 bases in the middle. There are 14 residues in the CDR3. Germline CDR1 reads SGHTA; CDR2 reads FQGTGA. The CDR3 here is CASSFGTYPYEQYF. The CDR3 region has the DNA TGTGCCAGCAGCTTTGGGACTTACCCGTACGAGCAGTACTTC.

This rearrangement joins TRBV9 to TRBJ2-6; D might be TRBD1 (5 bases). The V gene lost 4 bases and the J gene lost 1 base, with 9 bases spanning the gap. Germline CDR1 and CDR2: SGDLS and YYNGEE. The CDR3 has 15 residues. CDR3 amino acids: CASSLKGSGANVLTF. CDR3 coding DNA: TGTGCCAGCAGCTTAAAGGGGTCTGGGGCCAACGTCCTGACTTTC.

The CDR3 reads CSVGAGDRGRGYTF. The CDR3 DNA reads TGCAGCGTTGGGGCGGGGGACCGCGGTCGGGGCTACACCTTC. The genes are TRBV29-1 and TRBJ1-2; D perhaps matches TRBD1 (5 bases). The CDR3 consists of 14 residues. Per germline, CDR1 SQVTM and CDR2 ANQGSEA. Trimming left V 4 bases short and J 8 bases short, with 20 bases between.

V is TRBV27 and J is TRBJ2-7; 9 bases agree with TRBD1. Germline assignment: CDR1 MNHEY and CDR2 SMNVEV (reference sequence). The CDR3 is 14 residues long. Germline trimming cut 5 bases from V and 1 base from J; bases unmatched to any gene: 3. In DNA form, the CDR3 reads TGTGCCAGCAGTCAGGGACAGGGTTCCTACGAGCAGTACTTC. Translating gives CASSQGQGSYEQYF.